This T cell receptor beta chain derives from a study of spatial heterogeneity in lung cancer. Overall study context: Alpha-chain sequences were detected in numbers that were consistently lower than beta-chain sequences. Each unique TCR and UMI combination was seen more than ten times on average in raw reads.

By share, this clonotype counts as medium-sized (0.01 to 0.1%). Because the library targeted alpha chains, this beta chain is an off-target read whose size means little. Each TCR cDNA molecule bore a unique molecular identifier. TCRdb re-derived calls from the 5' RACE reads in MiXCR, one entry per CDR3 protein. Of about 13,000 distinct CDR3 sequences listed, 5.2% are singletons. Germline loops: CDR1 DFQATT, CDR2 SNEGSKA (reference sequence). V lost 2 bases and J 0 bases, leaving 9 bases between the germline ends. The CDR3 loop spans 14 amino acids. Time point noted: sample taken at primary tumor resection. Unsorted samples of tumor, nontumor lung or frozen PBMC had their whole RNA sequenced. The cohort: some 73 early-stage, untreated non-small cell lung cancer patients.

This receptor was identified in a human donor with early-stage non-small cell lung cancer. The material was lung tumor tissue, obtained at surgery. The J gene is TRBJ2-3, the V gene TRBV20-1; no clear D gene. CDR3 in DNA: TGCAGTGCTAGAAGGTACCAAAGCACAGATACGCAGTATTTT. It codes for CSARRYQSTDTQYF.